This entry lists 2 T cell receptor beta chains sequenced from one sample in a study of T-cell reconstitution after alpha-beta-depleted transplantation in children. Unique molecular identifiers featured in how the TCRbeta library was prepared. One entry per CDR3 protein, called by TCRdb with MiXCR from the PCR reads. The sample records approximately 590,000 distinct CDR3 sequences, 10% to 13% being singletons. The source material was PBMCs from the stem cell graft donor, sampled from the stem cell graft. Receptors originate from a human donor who donated a stem cell graft to a child with acute myeloid leukemia.

The chain employs TRBV4-3 and TRBJ1-4; D not resolved. This CDR3 region has 15 residues. The V end was cut by 0 bases, the J end by 0 bases, with 5 bases between. CDR1 LGHNA and CDR2 YSLEER come from the germline V gene. This CDR3 reads CASSQEVATNEKLFF. DNA for the CDR3: TGCGCCAGCAGCCAAGAGGTCGCAACTAATGAAAAACTGTTTTTT.

The chain carries TRBV6-2 or TRBV6-3 and TRBJ2-1; 9 bases fit TRBD2. The CDR3 extends over 16 amino acids. The germline gives CDR1 MNHEY, CDR2 SVGEGT. Trimming cost V 7 bases and J 2 bases; bases outside gene matches: 9. CDR3 coding DNA: TGTGCCAGCACCAAGGGGGGACTAGCACCCTACAATGAGCAGTTCTTC. Translation: CASTKGGLAPYNEQFF.